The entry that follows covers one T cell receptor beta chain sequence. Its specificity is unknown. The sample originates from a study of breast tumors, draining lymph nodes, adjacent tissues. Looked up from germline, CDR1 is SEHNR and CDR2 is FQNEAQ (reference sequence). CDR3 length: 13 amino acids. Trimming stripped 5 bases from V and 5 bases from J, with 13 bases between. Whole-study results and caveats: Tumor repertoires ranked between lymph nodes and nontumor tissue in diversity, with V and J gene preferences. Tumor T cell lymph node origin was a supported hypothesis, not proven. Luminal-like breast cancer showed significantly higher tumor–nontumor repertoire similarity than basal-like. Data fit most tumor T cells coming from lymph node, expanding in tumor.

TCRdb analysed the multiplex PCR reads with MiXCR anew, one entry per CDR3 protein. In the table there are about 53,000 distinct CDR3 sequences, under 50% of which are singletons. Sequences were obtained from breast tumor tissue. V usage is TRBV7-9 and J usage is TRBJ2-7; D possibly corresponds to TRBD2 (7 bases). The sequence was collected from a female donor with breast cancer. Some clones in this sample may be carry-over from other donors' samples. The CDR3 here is CASSLGGGHEQYF. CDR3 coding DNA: TGTGCCAGCAGCCTAGGGGGGGGGCACGAGCAGTACTTC.